This T cell receptor (beta chain) was profiled in a study of blood T cell repertoires in COVID-19. Germline loops: CDR1 MNHEY, CDR2 SMNVEV (reference sequence). There are 15 residues in the CDR3. V gave up 5 bases and J gave up 2 bases; unmatched junction bases: 6. This clone appeared a single time. Clones were read by immunoSEQ multiplex PCR, and TCRdb kept only the in-frame ones, dropping some. The sample contains under 200,000 clones, less than 90% of which appear only once. The TCR originated in a man in his sixties with acute or convalescent COVID-19. Sequencing was done on a sample of peripheral blood. The chain employs TRBV27 and TRBJ1-5; TRBD1 agrees at 7 bases. This CDR3 reads CASSEGAGRNQPQHF. CDR3 nucleotides: TGTGCCAGCAGTGAGGGGGCCGGACGCAATCAGCCCCAGCATTTT.